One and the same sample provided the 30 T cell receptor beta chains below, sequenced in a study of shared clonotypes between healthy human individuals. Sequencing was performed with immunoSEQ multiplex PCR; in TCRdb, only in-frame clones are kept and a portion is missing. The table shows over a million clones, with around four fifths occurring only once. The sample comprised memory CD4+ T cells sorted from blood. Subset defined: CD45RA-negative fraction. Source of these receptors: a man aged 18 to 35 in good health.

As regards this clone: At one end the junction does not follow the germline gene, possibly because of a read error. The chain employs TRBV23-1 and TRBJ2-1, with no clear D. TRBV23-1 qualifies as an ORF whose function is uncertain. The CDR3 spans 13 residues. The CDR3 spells CASSQSPEPTWVF. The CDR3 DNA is TGCGCCAGCAGTCAATCCCCCGAACCCACTTGGGTCTTC.

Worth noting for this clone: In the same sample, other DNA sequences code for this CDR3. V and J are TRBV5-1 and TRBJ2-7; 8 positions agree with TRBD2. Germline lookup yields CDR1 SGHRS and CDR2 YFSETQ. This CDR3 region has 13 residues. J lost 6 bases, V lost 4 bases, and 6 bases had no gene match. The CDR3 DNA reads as TGCGCCAGCAGCCCCGGCGGGGGGCTCGAGCAGTACTTC. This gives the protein CASSPGGGLEQYF.

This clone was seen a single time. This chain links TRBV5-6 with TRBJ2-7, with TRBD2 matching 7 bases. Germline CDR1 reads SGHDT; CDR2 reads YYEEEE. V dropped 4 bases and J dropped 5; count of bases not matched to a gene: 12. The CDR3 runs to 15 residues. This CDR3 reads CASSRSPGGKDEQYF. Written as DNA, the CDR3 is TGTGCCAGCAGCCGATCCCCCGGGGGGAAGGACGAGCAGTACTTC.

The CDR3 nucleotides are TGTGCCAGCAGTTTAGAGAGAGGCTCCAAGGGTGAAAAACTGTTTTTT. It is translated as CASSLERGSKGEKLFF. The chain has TRBV28 and TRBJ1-4; D is unclear. CDR1 and CDR2 (germline): MDHEN, SYDVKM. V was pared by 2 bases and J by 7 bases, with 17 bases between. The CDR3 runs to 16 residues.

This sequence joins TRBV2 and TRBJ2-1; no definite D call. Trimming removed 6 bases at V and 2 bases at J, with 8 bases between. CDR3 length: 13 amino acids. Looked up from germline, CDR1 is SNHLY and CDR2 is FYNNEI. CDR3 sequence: CASRKNPYNEQFF. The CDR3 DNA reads TGTGCCAGCAGGAAGAACCCCTACAATGAGCAGTTCTTC. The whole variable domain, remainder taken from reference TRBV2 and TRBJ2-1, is EPEVTQTPSHQVTQMGQEVILRCVPISNHLYFYWYRQILGQKVEFLVSFYNNEISEKSEIFDDQFSVERPDGSNFTLKIRSTKLEDSAMYFCASRKNPYNEQFFGPGTRLTVL.

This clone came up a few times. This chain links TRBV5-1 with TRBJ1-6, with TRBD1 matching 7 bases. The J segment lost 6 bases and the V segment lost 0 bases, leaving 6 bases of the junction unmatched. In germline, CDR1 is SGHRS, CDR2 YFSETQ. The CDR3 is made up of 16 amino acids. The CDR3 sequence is CASSLVPGTANSPLHF. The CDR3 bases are TGCGCCAGCAGCTTGGTACCCGGGACAGCTAATTCACCCCTCCACTTT.

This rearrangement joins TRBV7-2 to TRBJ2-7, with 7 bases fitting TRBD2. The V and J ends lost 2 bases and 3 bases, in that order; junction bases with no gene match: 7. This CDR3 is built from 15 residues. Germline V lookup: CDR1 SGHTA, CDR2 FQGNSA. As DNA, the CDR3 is TGTGCCAGCAGCTTACCTAGCGGAGGATTCTACGAGCAGTACTTC. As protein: CASSLPSGGFYEQYF.

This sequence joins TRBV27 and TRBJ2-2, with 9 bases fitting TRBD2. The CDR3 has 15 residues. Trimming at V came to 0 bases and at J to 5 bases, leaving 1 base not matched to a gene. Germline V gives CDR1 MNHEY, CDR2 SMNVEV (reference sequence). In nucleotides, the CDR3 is TGTGCCAGCAGTTTATCGCGGGGGGGTACCGGGGAGCTGTTTTTT. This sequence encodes CASSLSRGGTGELFF.

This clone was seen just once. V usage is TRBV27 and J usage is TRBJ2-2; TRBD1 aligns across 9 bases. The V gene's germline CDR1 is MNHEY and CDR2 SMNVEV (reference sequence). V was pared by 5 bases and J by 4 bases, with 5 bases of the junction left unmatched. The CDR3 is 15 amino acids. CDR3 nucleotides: TGTGCCAGCAGTCTCCGGGACAGGGCCACCGGGGAGCTGTTTTTT. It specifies CASSLRDRATGELFF.

The CDR3 DNA follows: TGTGCCAGCTCACTAGAGGGGGCTCCCCTCCACTTT. As protein: CASSLEGAPLHF. V is TRBV18 and J is TRBJ1-6; 7 bases fit TRBD1. CDR1 KGHSH and CDR2 LQKENI come from the germline V gene. The CDR3 contains 12 residues. V shed 4 bases and J 13 bases; nucleotides not matched to a gene: 4.

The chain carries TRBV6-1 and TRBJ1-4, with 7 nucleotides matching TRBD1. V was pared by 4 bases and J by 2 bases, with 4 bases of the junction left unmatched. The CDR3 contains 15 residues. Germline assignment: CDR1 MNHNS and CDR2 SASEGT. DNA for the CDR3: TGTGCCAGCAGTGTACAACAGGGGACTAATGAAAAACTGTTTTTT. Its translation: CASSVQQGTNEKLFF.

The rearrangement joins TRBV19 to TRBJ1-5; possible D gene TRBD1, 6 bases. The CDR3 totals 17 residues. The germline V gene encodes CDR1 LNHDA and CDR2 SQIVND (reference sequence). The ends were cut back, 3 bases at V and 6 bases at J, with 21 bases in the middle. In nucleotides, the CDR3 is TGTGCCAGTAGTATTAGGGGACTAAGCTCACAGGGTCAGCCCCAGCATTTT. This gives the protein CASSIRGLSSQGQPQHF.

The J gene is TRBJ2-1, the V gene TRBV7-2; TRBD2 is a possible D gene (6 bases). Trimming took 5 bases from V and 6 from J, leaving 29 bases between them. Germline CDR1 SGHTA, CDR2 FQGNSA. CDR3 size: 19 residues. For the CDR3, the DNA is TGTGCCAGCAGCCCGATGATGTTGCGCGATGGAGGGGTGCGCAATGAGCAGTTCTTC. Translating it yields CASSPMMLRDGGVRNEQFF. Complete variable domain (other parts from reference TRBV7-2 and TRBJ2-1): GAGVSQSPSNKVTEKGKDVELRCDPISGHTALYWYRQSLGQGLEFLIYFQGNSAPDKSGLPSDRFSAERTGGSVSTLTIQRTQQEDSAVYLCASSPMMLRDGGVRNEQFFGPGTRLTVL.

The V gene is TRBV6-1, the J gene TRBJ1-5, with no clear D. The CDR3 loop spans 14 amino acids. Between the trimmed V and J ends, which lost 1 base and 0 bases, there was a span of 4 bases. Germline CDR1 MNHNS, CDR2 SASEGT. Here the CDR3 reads CASSEGSSNQPQHF. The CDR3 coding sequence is TGTGCCAGCAGTGAAGGCAGTAGCAATCAGCCCCAGCATTTT.

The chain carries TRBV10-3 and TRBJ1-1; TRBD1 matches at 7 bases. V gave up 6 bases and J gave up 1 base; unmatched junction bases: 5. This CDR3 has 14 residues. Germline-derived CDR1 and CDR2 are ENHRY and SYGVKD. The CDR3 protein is CAISTDRSNTEAFF. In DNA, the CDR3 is TGTGCCATCAGCACGGACAGGTCGAACACTGAAGCTTTCTTT.

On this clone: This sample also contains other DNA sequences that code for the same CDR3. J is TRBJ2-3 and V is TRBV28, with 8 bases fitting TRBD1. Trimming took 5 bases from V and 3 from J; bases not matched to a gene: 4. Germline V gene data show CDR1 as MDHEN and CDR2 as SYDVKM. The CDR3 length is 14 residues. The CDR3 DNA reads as TGTGCCAGCAGTCTACAGGGGGGAACAGATACGCAGTATTTT. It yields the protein CASSLQGGTDTQYF.

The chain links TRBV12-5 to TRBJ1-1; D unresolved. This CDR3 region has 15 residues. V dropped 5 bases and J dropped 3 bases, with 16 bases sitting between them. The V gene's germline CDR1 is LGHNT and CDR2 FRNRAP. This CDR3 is CASGPPGSPYTEAFF. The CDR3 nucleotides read TGTGCTAGTGGTCCTCCGGGGTCCCCCTACACTGAAGCTTTCTTT.

CDR3 protein: CASSLASGSTYEQYF. CDR3 coding DNA: TGTGCCAGCAGTTTAGCTAGCGGGAGTACCTACGAGCAGTACTTC. The chain couples TRBV27 to TRBJ2-7; the match to TRBD2 covers 10 bases. The CDR3 length is 15 residues. V lost 2 bases and J lost 2; bases outside the gene matches: 3. Germline V gene lookup returns CDR1 MNHEY and CDR2 SMNVEV (reference sequence).

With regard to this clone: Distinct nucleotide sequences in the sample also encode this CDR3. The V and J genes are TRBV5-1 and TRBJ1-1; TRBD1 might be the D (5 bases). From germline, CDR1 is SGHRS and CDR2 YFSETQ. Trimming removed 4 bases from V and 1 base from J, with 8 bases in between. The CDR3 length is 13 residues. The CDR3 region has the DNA TGCGCCAGCAGCGTACAGGAGAACACTGAAGCTTTCTTT. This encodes CASSVQENTEAFF.

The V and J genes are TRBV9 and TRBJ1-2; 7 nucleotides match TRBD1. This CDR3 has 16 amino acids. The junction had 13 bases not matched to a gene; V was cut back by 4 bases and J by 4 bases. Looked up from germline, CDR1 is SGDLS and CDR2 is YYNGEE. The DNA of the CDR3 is TGTGCCAGCAGCCCCACGGCAGGGGGTACTATCTATGGCTACACCTTC. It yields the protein CASSPTAGGTIYGYTF.

Written as DNA, the CDR3 is TGTGCCAGCAGCCCCCTTTCTCGTATGGTAGCTAAAGACGAGCAGTACTTC. Its protein product is CASSPLSRMVAKDEQYF. The chain links TRBV11-2 to TRBJ2-7; no reliable D call. V lost 5 bases, J lost 5 bases, and 25 bases lay in between. The CDR3 runs to 17 residues. Germline V lookup: CDR1 SGHAT, CDR2 FQNNGV.

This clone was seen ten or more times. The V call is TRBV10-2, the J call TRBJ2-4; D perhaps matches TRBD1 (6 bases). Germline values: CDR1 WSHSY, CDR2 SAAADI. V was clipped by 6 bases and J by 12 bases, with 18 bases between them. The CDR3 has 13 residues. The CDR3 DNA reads TGCGCCAGCAGGCCCACAGACAGGACCTCTCAGTACTTC. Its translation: CASRPTDRTSQYF.

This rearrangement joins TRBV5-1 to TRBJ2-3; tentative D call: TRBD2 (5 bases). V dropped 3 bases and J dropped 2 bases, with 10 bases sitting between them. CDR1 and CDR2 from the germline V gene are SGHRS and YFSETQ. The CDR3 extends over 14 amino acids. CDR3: CASSSGEYTDTQYF. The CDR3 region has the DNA TGCGCCAGCAGCTCCGGGGAATACACAGATACGCAGTATTTT.

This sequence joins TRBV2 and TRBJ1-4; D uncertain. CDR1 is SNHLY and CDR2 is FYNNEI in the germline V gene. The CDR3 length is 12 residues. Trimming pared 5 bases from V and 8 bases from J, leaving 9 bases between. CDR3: CASSPRIEKLFF. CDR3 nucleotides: TGTGCCAGCAGTCCCCGAATAGAAAAACTGTTTTTT.

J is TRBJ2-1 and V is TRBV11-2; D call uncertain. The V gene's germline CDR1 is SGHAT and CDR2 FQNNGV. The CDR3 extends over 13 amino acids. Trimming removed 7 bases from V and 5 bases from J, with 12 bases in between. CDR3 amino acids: CASNFDLDNEQFF. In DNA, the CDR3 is TGTGCCAGCAACTTCGACCTCGACAATGAGCAGTTCTTC.

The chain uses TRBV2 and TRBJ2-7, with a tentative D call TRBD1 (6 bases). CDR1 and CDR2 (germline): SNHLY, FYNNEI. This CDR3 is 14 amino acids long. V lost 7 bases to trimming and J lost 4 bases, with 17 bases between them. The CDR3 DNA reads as TGTGCCAGCAAATCTGAAGGGGGTATTTACGAGCAGTACTTC. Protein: CASKSEGGIYEQYF.

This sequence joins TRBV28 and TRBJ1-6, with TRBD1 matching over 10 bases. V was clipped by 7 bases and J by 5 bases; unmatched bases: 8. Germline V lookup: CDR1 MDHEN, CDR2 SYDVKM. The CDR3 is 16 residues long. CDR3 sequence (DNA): TGTGCCAGCAATCTCTTTGGACAGGGGGATAATTCACCCCTCCACTTT. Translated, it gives CASNLFGQGDNSPLHF.

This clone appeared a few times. The CDR3 region is CASSKVLESTTGFYGYTF. CDR3 nucleotide sequence: TGTGCCAGCAGCAAAGTTTTGGAGAGCACAACGGGGTTCTATGGCTACACCTTC. This sequence joins TRBV21-1 and TRBJ1-2. TRBV21-1 constitutes a pseudogene. The CDR3 loop spans 18 amino acids.

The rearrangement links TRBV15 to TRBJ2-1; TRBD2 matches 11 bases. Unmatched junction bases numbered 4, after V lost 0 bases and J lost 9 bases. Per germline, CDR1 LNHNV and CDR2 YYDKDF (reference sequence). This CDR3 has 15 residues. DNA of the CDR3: TGTGCCACCAGCAGAGATAGGCTAGCGGGAGGTGAGCAGTTCTTC. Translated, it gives CATSRDRLAGGEQFF. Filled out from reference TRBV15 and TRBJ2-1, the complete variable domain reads DAMVIQNPRYQVTQFGKPVTLSCSQTLNHNVMYWYQQKSSQAPKLLFHYYDKDFNNEADTPDNFQSRRPNTSFCFLDIRSPGLGDTAMYLCATSRDRLAGGEQFFGPGTRLTVL.

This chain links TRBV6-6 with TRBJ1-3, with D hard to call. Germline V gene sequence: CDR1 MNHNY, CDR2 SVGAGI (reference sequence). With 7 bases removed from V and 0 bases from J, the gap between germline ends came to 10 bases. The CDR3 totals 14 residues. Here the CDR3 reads CASTLLSSGNTIYF. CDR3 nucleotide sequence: TGTGCCAGCACCCTACTCAGCTCTGGAAACACCATATATTTT.